The 20 T cell receptor beta chains presented below share a single source sample, sequenced in a study of PD-1 blockade in mismatch repair-deficient tumors. The table came from immunoSEQ multiplex PCR; TCRdb's copy has only in-frame clones and leaves some out. The table includes about 79,000 clones, around 80% detected once. This material consisted of peripheral blood, taken 44 weeks after starting pembrolizumab. Receptors were obtained from an adult with mismatch repair-deficient cancer.

This clone was detected only once. J is TRBJ1-1 and V is TRBV7-6; no reliable D call. The CDR3 extends over 14 amino acids. Trimming took 3 bases from V and 5 from J, leaving 13 bases between them. From germline, CDR1 is SGHVS and CDR2 FNYEAQ. CDR3 region: CASSFEDLGTEAFF. Written as DNA, the CDR3 is TGTGCCAGCAGCTTTGAAGACCTGGGAACTGAAGCTTTCTTT.

This chain links TRBV29-1 with TRBJ2-3, with TRBD1 identical over 7 bases. Germline lookup yields CDR1 SQVTM and CDR2 ANQGSEA. CDR3 length equals 12 residues. J gave up 7 bases and V 4 bases, and 5 bases lay outside the gene matches. The CDR3 DNA follows: TGCAGCGTTGGACAGGGTACAAATACGCAGTATTTT. Protein sequence: CSVGQGTNTQYF.

The count of this clone is one. The V call is TRBV7-2, the J call TRBJ2-1; D is unresolved. Trimming left V 1 base short and J 7 bases short, with 8 bases between. This CDR3 is 13 amino acids long. CDR1 is SGHTA, CDR2 FQGNSA, per germline. The CDR3 coding sequence is TGTGCCAGCAGCTTAGAGGTTGAGAATGAGCAGTTCTTC. This encodes CASSLEVENEQFF.

The J gene is TRBJ2-7, the V gene TRBV5-5, with 8 positions matching TRBD2. V was pared by 4 bases and J by 2 bases, with 5 bases of the junction left unmatched. The germline gives CDR1 SGHKS, CDR2 YYEKEE (reference sequence). This CDR3 is 14 amino acids long. CDR3 in DNA: TGTGCCAGCAGCGAGGGACTAGGCCCCTACGAGCAGTACTTC. Translating gives CASSEGLGPYEQYF.

This chain joins TRBV21-1 and TRBJ2-2; the table gives TRBD2 as D, unverified against the DNA. TRBV21-1 is given as a pseudogene. The CDR3 consists of 20 residues. The CDR3 region is CASSRFRGLAGRRNTGELFF. The DNA of the CDR3 is TGTGCCAGCAGCAGATTTCGAGGACTAGCGGGGAGAAGGAACACCGGGGAGCTGTTTTTT.

The chain links TRBV4-1 to TRBJ1-2; 7 positions agree with TRBD1. Unmatched junction bases numbered 3, after V lost 0 bases and J lost 8 bases. The CDR3 loop spans 13 amino acids. CDR1 MGHRA and CDR2 YSYEKL come from the germline V gene. CDR3: CASSQETGWGYTF. For the CDR3, the DNA is TGCGCCAGCAGCCAAGAGACAGGGTGGGGCTACACCTTC.

The genes are TRBV11-2 and TRBJ1-2; D gene ambiguous. The CDR3 is 14 amino acids. Trimming pared 0 bases from V and 4 bases from J, leaving 9 bases between. Germline V gives CDR1 SGHAT, CDR2 FQNNGV. The DNA of the CDR3 is TGTGCCAGCAGCTTAGACACAAGATTCTATGGCTACACCTTC. It is translated as CASSLDTRFYGYTF.

The chain carries TRBV29-1 and TRBJ1-2; 7 bases line up with TRBD1. V shed 2 bases and J 5 bases; nucleotides not matched to a gene: 8. Germline CDR1 reads SQVTM; CDR2 reads ANQGSEA. The CDR3 consists of 14 residues. CDR3 region: CSVEPSTGSYGYTF. In DNA, the CDR3 is TGCAGCGTTGAACCGTCGACAGGGAGTTATGGCTACACCTTC.

The chain links TRBV2 to TRBJ1-2, with 8 bases identical to TRBD1. The length of the CDR3 is 15 residues. The V and J ends lost 4 bases and 7 bases, in that order; junction bases with no gene match: 11. Germline CDR1 SNHLY, CDR2 FYNNEI. The CDR3 region has the DNA TGTGCCAGCAGTGGACCCGACAGGGGAGCCGGTGGCTACACCTTC. The encoded protein is CASSGPDRGAGGYTF.

The chain combines TRBV10-3 with TRBJ2-2; 12 positions match TRBD1. The CDR3 is made up of 18 amino acids. The germline V gene encodes CDR1 ENHRY and CDR2 SYGVKD. V dropped 2 bases and J dropped 7; count of bases not matched to a gene: 11. The CDR3 here is CAISEGVPGQGANGELFF. The DNA for the CDR3 is TGTGCCATCAGTGAGGGAGTACCGGGACAGGGGGCTAACGGGGAGCTGTTTTTT.

This chain links TRBV7-2 with TRBJ2-1, with D hard to call. Germline loops: CDR1 SGHTA, CDR2 FQGNSA. This CDR3 contains 13 residues. Trimming removed 0 bases from V and 4 bases from J, with 4 bases in between. This CDR3 reads CASSLARYNEQFF. The CDR3 bases are TGTGCCAGCAGCTTAGCCAGGTACAATGAGCAGTTCTTC.

The chain carries TRBV5-8 and TRBJ1-2; D is undetermined. V lost 5 bases and J 4 bases, leaving 15 bases between the germline ends. This CDR3 is 14 amino acids long. CDR1 is SGHTS, CDR2 YDEGEE, per germline. The CDR3 coding sequence is TGTGCCAGCAGTGCCAACGCCTACCCCTATGGCTACACCTTC. Translation gives CASSANAYPYGYTF.

The V call is TRBV6-1, the J call TRBJ2-1, with D possibly TRBD1 on 6 matching bases. The CDR3 covers 12 residues. The germline V gene has CDR1 MNHNS and CDR2 SASEGT. Trimming removed 8 bases at V and 5 bases at J, with 10 bases between. The CDR3 DNA reads TGTGCCAGCCGGGACACCCACAATGAGCAGTTCTTC. As protein: CASRDTHNEQFF.

The count of this clone is one. The chain recombines TRBV5-6 with TRBJ1-4; 9 nucleotides agree with TRBD1. CDR3 length: 14 residues. Germline V gene data show CDR1 as SGHDT and CDR2 as YYEEEE. V dropped 3 bases and J dropped 5; count of bases not matched to a gene: 2. DNA of the CDR3: TGTGCCAGCAGCTCCGGGACAGGGAATGAAAAACTGTTTTTT. This translates into CASSSGTGNEKLFF.

J is TRBJ1-1 and V is TRBV6-5; no firm D call. Germline CDR1 is MNHEY and CDR2 is SVGAGI. Trimming took 6 bases from V and 1 from J, leaving 9 bases between them. The CDR3 runs 13 residues. The DNA for the CDR3 is TGTGCCAGCAGGTTACAAAGGAACACTGAAGCTTTCTTT. Residues: CASRLQRNTEAFF.

A single count supports this clone. The rearrangement uses TRBV29-1 and TRBJ1-1; no clear D gene. V was shortened by 4 bases and J by 13 bases, with 16 bases between the two germline ends. Germline CDR1 is SQVTM and CDR2 is ANQGSEA. The CDR3 extends over 11 amino acids. DNA for the CDR3: TGCAGCGTTGTTCAGTTAAATGGGGATTTCTTT. Encoded protein: CSVVQLNGDFF.

This clone was detected only a few times. The J gene is TRBJ2-3, the V gene TRBV5-6; 7 nucleotides align to TRBD1. There are 15 residues in the CDR3. CDR1 and CDR2 from the germline V gene are SGHDT and YYEEEE. V gave up 4 bases and J gave up 0 bases; unmatched junction bases: 5. CDR3 DNA sequence: TGTGCCAGCAGCCCCGGGACAGCTAGCACAGATACGCAGTATTTT. Residues: CASSPGTASTDTQYF. Based on the CDR3 plus reference TRBV5-6 and TRBJ2-3, the full variable domain is DAGVTQSPTHLIKTRGQQVTLRCSPKSGHDTVSWYQQALGQGPQFIFQYYEEEERQRGNFPDRFSGHQFPNYSSELNVNALLLGDSALYLCASSPGTASTDTQYFGPGTRLTVL.

This sequence joins TRBV5-6 and TRBJ1-1; TRBD1 is a possible D gene (5 bases). In germline, CDR1 is SGHDT, CDR2 YYEEEE. The CDR3 runs to 14 residues. Between the trimmed V and J ends, which lost 4 bases and 6 bases, there was a span of 16 bases. CDR3 sequence reads: CASSPDTSGAEAFF. The CDR3 DNA reads TGTGCCAGCAGCCCCGACACCTCGGGGGCTGAAGCTTTCTTT.

The chain couples TRBV6-1 to TRBJ2-1; no definite D call. V lost 2 bases, J lost 2 bases, and 10 bases lay in between. This CDR3 comprises 15 residues. CDR1 and CDR2 (germline): MNHNS, SASEGT. The CDR3, as DNA: TGTGCCAGCAGTGAAACCGTGAAAGCCTACAATGAGCAGTTCTTC. This codes for CASSETVKAYNEQFF.

This rearrangement joins TRBV11-2 to TRBJ1-5; no reliable D call. CDR3 length equals 15 residues. With 2 bases removed from V and 0 bases from J, the gap between germline ends came to 8 bases. CDR1 is SGHAT and CDR2 is FQNNGV in the germline V gene. The CDR3 region has the DNA TGTGCCAGCAGCTTACGGGGTTATAGCAATCAGCCCCAGCATTTT. Protein product: CASSLRGYSNQPQHF.